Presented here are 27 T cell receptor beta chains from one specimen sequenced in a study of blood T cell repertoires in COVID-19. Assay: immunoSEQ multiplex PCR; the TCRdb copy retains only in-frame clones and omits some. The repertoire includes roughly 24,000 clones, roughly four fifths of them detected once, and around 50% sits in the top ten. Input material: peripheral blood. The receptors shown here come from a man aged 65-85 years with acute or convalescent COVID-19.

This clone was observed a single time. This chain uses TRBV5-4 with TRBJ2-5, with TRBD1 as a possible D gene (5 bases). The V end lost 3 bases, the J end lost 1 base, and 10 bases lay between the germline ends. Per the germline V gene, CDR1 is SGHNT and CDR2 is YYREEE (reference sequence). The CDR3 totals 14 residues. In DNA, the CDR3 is TGTGCCAGCAGCTGGGCAGGGATCCAAGAGACCCAGTACTTC. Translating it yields CASSWAGIQETQYF. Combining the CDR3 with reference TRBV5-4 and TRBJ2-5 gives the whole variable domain ETGVTQSPTHLIKTRGQQVTLRCSSQSGHNTVSWYQQALGQGPQFIFQYYREEENGRGNFPPRFSGLQFPNYSSELNVNALELDDSALYLCASSWAGIQETQYFGPGTRLLVL.

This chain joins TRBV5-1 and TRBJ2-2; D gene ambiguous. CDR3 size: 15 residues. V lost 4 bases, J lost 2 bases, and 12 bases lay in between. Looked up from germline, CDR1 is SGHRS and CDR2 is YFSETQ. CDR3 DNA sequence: TGCGCCAGCAGCATACGAAGCGCCAACACCGGGGAGCTGTTTTTT. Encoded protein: CASSIRSANTGELFF.

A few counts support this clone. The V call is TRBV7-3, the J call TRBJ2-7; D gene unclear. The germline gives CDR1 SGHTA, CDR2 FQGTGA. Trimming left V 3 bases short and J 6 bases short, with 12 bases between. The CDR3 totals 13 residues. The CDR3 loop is CASSLALNSEQYF. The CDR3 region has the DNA TGTGCCAGCAGCTTGGCCCTAAACAGCGAGCAGTACTTC.

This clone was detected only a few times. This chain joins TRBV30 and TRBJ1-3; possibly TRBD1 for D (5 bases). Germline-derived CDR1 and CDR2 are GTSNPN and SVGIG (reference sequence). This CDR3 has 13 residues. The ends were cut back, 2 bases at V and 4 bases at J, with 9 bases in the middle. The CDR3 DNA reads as TGTGCCTGGAGTTTGGGGGGGGGAAACACCATATATTTT. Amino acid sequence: CAWSLGGGNTIYF.

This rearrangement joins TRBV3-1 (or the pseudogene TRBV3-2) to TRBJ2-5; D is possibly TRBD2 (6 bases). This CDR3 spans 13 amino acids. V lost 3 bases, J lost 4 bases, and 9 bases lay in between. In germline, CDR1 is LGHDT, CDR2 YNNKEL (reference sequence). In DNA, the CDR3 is TGTGCCAGCAGCCAGAGGCGGGGAGAGACCCAGTACTTC. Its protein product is CASSQRRGETQYF.

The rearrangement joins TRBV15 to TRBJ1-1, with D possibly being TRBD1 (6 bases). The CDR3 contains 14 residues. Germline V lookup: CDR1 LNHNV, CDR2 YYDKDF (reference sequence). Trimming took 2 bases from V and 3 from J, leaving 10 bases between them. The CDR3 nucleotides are TGTGCCACCAGCAGACTGGGGGCGGACACTGAAGCTTTCTTT. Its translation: CATSRLGADTEAFF.

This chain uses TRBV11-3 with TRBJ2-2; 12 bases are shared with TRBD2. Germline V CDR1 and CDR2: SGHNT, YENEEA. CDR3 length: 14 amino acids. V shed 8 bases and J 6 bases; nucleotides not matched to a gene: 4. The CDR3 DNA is TGTGCCAGCGGTCTAGCGGGAGGGGCCGGGGAGCTGTTTTTT. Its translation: CASGLAGGAGELFF.

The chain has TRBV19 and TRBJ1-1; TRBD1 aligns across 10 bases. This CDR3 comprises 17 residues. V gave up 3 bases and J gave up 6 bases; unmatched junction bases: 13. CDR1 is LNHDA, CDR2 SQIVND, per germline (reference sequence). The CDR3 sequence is CASSIPRGTGEGAEAFF. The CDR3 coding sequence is TGTGCCAGTAGTATCCCTAGAGGGACAGGGGAGGGAGCTGAAGCTTTCTTT.

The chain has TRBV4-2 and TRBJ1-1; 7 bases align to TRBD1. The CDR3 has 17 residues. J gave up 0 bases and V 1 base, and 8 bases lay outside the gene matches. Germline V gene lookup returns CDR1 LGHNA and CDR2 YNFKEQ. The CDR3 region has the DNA TGTGCCAGCAGCCAAGTTAAGGGACAGACCATGAACACTGAAGCTTTCTTT. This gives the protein CASSQVKGQTMNTEAFF.

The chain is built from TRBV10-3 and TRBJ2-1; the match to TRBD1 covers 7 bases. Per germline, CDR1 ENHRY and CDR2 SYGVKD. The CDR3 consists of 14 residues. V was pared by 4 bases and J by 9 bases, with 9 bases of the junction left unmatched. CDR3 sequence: CAISGPRGLAEQFF. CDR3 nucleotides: TGTGCCATCAGTGGCCCCAGGGGGTTGGCTGAGCAGTTCTTC.

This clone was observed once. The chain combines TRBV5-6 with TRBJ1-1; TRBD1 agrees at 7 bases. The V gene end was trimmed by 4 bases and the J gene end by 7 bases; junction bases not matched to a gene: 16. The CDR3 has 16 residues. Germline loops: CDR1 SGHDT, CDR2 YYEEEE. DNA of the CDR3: TGTGCCAGCAGCCCGAGACAGGGCGCCTCGACTGATGAAGCTTTCTTT. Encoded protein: CASSPRQGASTDEAFF.

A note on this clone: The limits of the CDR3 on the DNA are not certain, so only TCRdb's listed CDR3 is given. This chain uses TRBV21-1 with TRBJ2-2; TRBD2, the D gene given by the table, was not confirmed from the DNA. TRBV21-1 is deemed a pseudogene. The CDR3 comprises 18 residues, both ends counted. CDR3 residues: CASSKVASGSGDTGELFF.

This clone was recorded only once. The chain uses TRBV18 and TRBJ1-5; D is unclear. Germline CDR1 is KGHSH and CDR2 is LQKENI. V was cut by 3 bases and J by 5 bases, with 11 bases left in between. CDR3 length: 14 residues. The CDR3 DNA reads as TGTGCCAGCTCACCCGGGAACGGAGATCAGCCCCAGCATTTT. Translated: CASSPGNGDQPQHF.

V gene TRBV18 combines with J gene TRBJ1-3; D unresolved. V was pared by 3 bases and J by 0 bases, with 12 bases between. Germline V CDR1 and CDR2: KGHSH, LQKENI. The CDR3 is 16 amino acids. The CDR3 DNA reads TGTGCCAGCTCACCTCGTGCGGCAAGCTCTGGAAACACCATATATTTT. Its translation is CASSPRAASSGNTIYF.

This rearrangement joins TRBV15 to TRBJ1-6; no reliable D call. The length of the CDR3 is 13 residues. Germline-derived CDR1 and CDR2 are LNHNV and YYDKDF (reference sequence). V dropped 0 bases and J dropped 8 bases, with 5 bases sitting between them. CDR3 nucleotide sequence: TGTGCCACCAGCAGAGACTCTGATTCACCCCTCCACTTT. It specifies CATSRDSDSPLHF.

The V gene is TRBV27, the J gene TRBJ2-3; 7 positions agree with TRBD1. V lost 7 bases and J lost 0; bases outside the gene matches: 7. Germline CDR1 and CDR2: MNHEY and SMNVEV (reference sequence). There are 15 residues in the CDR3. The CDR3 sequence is CASKGWDSSTDTQYF. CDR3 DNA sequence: TGTGCCAGCAAGGGTTGGGACAGCAGCACAGATACGCAGTATTTT.

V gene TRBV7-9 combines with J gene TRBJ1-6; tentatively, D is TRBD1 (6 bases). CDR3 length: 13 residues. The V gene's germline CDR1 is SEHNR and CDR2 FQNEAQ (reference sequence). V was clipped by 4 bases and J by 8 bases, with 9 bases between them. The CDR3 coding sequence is TGTGCCAGCAGCTCCGCAGGGGATTCACCCCTCCACTTT. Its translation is CASSSAGDSPLHF.

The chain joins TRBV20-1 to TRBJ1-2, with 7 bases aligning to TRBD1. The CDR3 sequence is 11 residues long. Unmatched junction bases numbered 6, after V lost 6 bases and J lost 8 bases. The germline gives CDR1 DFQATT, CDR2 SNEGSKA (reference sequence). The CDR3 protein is CSALGGKGYTF. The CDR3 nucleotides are TGCAGTGCCCTAGGGGGCAAAGGCTACACCTTC.

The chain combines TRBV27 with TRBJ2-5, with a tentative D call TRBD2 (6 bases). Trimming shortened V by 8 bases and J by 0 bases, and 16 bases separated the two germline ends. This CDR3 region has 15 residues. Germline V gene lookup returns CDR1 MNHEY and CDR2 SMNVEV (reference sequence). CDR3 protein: CASGDSWEYQETQYF. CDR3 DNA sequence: TGTGCCAGCGGGGACTCCTGGGAGTACCAAGAGACCCAGTACTTC.

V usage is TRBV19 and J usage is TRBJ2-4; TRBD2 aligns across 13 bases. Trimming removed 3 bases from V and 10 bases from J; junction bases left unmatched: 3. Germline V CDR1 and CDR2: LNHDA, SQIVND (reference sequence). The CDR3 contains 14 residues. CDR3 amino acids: CASSMGTSGKIQYF. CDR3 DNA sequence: TGTGCCAGTAGTATGGGGACTAGCGGGAAGATTCAGTACTTC.

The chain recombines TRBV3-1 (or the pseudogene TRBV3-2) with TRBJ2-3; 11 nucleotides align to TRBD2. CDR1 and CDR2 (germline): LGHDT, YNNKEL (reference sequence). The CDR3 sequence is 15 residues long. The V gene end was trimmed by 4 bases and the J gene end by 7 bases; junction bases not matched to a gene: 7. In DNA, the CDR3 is TGTGCCAGCAGCCTGTTACTAGCGGGAGAACATACGCAGTATTTT. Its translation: CASSLLLAGEHTQYF.

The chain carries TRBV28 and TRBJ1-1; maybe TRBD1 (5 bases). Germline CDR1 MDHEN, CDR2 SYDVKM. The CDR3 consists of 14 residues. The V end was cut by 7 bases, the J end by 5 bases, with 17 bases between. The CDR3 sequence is CASNSSPGGTEAFF. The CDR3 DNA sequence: TGTGCCAGCAACTCCAGCCCGGGGGGAACTGAAGCTTTCTTT.

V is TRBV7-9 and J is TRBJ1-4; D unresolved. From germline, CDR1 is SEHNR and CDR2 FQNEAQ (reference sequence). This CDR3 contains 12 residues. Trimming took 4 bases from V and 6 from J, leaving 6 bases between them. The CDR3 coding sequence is TGTGCCAGCAGCTCGGTACATGAAAAACTGTTTTTT. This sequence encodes CASSSVHEKLFF.

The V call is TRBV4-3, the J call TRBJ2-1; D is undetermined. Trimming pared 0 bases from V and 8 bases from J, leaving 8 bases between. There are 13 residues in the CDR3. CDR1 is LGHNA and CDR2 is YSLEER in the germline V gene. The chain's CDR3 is CASSQDEYHEQFF. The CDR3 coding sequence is TGCGCCAGCAGCCAAGATGAGTATCATGAGCAGTTCTTC.

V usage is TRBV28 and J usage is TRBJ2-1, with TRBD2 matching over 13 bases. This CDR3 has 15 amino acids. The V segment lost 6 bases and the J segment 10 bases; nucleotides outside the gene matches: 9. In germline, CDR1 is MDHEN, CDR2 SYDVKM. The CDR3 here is CASSSGLAGVGEQFF. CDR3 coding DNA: TGTGCCAGCAGCTCTGGACTAGCGGGAGTTGGGGAGCAGTTCTTC.

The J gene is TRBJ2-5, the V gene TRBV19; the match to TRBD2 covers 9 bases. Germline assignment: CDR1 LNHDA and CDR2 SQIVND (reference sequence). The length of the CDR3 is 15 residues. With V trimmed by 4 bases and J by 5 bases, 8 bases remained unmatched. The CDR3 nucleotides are TGTGCCAGTAGTACCGTAGCGGGGGTAGGGGAGACCCAGTACTTC. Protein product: CASSTVAGVGETQYF. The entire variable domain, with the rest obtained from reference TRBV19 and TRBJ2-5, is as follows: DGGITQSPKYLFRKEGQNVTLSCEQNLNHDAMYWYRQDPGQGLRLIYYSQIVNDFQKGDIAEGYSVSREKKESFPLTVTSAQKNPTAFYLCASSTVAGVGETQYFGPGTRLLVL.

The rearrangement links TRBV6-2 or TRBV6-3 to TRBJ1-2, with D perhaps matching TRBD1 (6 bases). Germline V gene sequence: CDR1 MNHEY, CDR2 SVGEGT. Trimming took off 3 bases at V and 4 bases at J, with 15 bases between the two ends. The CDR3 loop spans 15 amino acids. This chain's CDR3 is CASSYHSGESYGYTF. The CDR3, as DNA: TGTGCCAGCAGTTATCACTCAGGGGAAAGCTATGGCTACACCTTC.